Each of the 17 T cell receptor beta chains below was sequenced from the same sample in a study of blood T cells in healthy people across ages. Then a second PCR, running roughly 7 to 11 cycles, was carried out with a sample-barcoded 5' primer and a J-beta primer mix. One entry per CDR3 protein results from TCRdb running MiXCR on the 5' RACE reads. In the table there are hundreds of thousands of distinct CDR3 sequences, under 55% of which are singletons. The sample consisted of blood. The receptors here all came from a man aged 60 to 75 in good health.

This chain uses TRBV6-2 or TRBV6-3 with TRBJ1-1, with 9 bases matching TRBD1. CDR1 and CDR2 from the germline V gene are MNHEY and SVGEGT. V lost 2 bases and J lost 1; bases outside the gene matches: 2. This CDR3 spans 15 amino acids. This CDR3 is CASSYGDRENTEAFF. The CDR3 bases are TGTGCCAGCAGTTACGGGGACAGGGAGAACACTGAAGCTTTCTTT.

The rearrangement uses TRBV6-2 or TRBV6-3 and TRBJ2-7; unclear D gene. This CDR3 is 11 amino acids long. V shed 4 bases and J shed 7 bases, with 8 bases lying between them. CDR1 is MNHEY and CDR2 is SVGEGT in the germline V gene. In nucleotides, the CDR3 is TGTGCCAGCAGTTCGGCCCTAGAGCAGTACTTC. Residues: CASSSALEQYF.

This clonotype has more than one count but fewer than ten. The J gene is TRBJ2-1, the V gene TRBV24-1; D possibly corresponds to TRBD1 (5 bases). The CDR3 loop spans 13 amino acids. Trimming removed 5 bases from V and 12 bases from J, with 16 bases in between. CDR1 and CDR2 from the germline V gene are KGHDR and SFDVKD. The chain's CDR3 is CATSATGQRGQFF. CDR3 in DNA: TGTGCCACCAGTGCTACAGGACAACGAGGGCAGTTCTTC.

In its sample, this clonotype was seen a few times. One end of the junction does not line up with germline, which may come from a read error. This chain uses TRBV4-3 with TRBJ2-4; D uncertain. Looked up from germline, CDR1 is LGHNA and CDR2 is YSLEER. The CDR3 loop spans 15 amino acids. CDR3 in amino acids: CAGSQAQVNGGIQYF. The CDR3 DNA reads TGCGCCGGCAGCCAAGCCCAGGTGAACGGTGGCATTCAGTACTTC.

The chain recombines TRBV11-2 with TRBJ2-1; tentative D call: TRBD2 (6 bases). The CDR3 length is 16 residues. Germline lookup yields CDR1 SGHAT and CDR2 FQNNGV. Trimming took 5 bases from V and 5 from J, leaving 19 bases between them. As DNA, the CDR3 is TGTGCCAGCAGCCCTGGGGTTGGAGGGTACAACAATGAGCAGTTCTTC. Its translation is CASSPGVGGYNNEQFF.

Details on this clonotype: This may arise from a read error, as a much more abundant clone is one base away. CDR3: CSVATQGRGYTF. CDR3 nucleotide sequence: TGCAGCGTTGCCACTCAGGGTCGGGGCTACACCTTC. J is TRBJ1-2 and V is TRBV29-1, with D possibly TRBD1 on 5 matching bases. The CDR3 is made up of 12 amino acids. The V gene lost 4 bases and the J gene lost 8 bases, with 14 bases spanning the gap. CDR1 and CDR2 from the germline V gene are SQVTM and ANQGSEA.

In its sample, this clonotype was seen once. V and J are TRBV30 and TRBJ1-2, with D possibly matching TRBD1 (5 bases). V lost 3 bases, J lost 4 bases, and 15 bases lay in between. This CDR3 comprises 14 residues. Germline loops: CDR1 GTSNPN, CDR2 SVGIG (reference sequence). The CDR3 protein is CAWSRQSPLYGYTF. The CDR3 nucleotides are TGTGCCTGGAGCCGACAGTCCCCACTCTATGGCTACACCTTC.

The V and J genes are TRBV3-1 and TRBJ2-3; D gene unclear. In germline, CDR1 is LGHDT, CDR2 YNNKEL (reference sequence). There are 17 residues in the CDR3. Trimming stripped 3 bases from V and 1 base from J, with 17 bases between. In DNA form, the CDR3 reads TGTGCCAGCAGCCACCGGCTGTCCGGGCAGGGCACAGATACGCAGTATTTT. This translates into CASSHRLSGQGTDTQYF.

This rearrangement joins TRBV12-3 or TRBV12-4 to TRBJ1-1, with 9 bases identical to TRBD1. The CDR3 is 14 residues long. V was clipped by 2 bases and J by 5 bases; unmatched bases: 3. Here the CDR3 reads CASSLKQGATEAFF. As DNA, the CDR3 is TGTGCCAGCAGTTTAAAACAGGGGGCAACTGAAGCTTTCTTT.

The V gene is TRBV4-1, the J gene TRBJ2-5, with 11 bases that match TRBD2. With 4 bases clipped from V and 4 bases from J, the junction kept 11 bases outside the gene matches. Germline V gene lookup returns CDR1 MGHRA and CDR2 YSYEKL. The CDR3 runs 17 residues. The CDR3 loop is CASSPYSGGGLRETQYF. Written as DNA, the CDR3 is TGCGCCAGCAGCCCGTATAGCGGGGGGGGATTACGAGAGACCCAGTACTTC.

CDR3 nucleotides: TGCGCCAGCAAAGACAGCAGCTATAATTCACCCCTCCACTTT. Amino acids: CASKDSSYNSPLHF. J is TRBJ1-6 and V is TRBV5-1, with D possibly matching TRBD1 (5 bases). The CDR3 consists of 14 residues. Germline assignment: CDR1 SGHRS and CDR2 YFSETQ. Trimming removed 6 bases at V and 3 bases at J, with 10 bases between.

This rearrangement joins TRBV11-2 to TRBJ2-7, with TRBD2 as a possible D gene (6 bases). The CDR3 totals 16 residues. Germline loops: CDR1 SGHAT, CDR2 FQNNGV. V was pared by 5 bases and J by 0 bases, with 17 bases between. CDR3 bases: TGTGCCAGCAGCATACAATCCCCGGACTACTCCTACGAGCAGTACTTC. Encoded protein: CASSIQSPDYSYEQYF.

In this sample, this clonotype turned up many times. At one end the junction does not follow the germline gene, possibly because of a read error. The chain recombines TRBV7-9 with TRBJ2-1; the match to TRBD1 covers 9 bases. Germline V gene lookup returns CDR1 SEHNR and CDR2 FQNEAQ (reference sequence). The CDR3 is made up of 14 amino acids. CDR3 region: CASSLRTGDNEQFF. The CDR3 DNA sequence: TGCGCCAGCAGCCTACGGACAGGGGACAATGAGCAGTTCTTC. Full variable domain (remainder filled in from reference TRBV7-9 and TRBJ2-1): DTGVSQNPRHKITKRGQNVTFRCDPISEHNRLYWYRQTLGQGPEFLTYFQNEAQLEKSRLLSDRFSAERPKGSFSTLEIQRTEQGDSAMYLCASSLRTGDNEQFFGPGTRLTVL.

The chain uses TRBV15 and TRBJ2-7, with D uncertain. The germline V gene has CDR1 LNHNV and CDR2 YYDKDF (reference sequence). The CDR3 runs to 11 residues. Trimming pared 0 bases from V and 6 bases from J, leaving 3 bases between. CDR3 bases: TGTGCCACCAGCAGAGATGGCGAGCAGTACTTC. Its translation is CATSRDGEQYF.

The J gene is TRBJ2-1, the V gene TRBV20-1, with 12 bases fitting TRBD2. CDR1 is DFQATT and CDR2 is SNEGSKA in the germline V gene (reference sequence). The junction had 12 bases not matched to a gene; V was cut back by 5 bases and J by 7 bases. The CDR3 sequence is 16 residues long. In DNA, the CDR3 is TGCAGTGCTTTGCGAGGGCTAGCGGGGGGGGCAAATGAGCAGTTCTTC. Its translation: CSALRGLAGGANEQFF.

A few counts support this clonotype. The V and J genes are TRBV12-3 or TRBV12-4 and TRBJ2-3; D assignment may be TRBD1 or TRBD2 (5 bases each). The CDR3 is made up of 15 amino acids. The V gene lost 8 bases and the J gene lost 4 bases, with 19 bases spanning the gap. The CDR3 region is CASSSSGANADTQYF. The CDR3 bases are TGTGCCAGCTCTTCCTCCGGGGCTAATGCAGATACGCAGTATTTT.

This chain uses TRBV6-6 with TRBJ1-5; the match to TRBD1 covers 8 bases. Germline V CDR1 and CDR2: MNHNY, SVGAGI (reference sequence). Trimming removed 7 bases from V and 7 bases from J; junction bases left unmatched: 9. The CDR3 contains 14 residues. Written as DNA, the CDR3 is TGTGCCAGCAACGGACAGGGCGGGGGACAGCCCCAGCATTTT. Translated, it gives CASNGQGGGQPQHF.